This TCR beta chain was identified in a study of T cells in Graves' hyperthyroidism and ophthalmopathy. Amplification yielded TCR beta CDR3 regions, with RNA transcripts as the source. Researchers ran a first-round RT-PCR on the TCR CDR3 using the HTBI primer set. TCRdb reprocessed the multiplex PCR reads via MiXCR and lists one record per CDR3 protein. The sample records 500,000 or so distinct CDR3 sequences, about a sixth being singletons. In its sample, this clonotype was seen many times. This sequence was found in a woman aged 18-29 years with Graves' ophthalmopathy. Sequencing used blood.

CDR3 bases: TGCGCCAGCAGCCAAGATTGGGCAGGGACTTCACCCCTCCACTTT. Translating gives CASSQDWAGTSPLHF. The chain joins TRBV4-1 to TRBJ1-6, with D maybe TRBD1 (5 bases). The CDR3 spans 15 residues. From germline, CDR1 is MGHRA and CDR2 YSYEKL. The V and J ends lost 0 bases and 9 bases respectively, with 12 bases between them.